The 5 T cell receptor beta chains given below trace back to one sample, sequenced in a study of CD4 T cells in relation to SARS-CoV-2 and coronaviruses. Assay used: immunoSEQ multiplex PCR; TCRdb lists only in-frame clones, some missing. The sample has about 36,000 clones, roughly four fifths seen once. These TCRs are of unknown antigen specificity. The sequenced sample consisted of naive CD4+ T cells from PBMCs, cultured in vitro. The subset is: naive CD4+ T cells isolated by negative enrichment. The receptors originated from an adult with COVID-19.

This sequence joins TRBV25-1 and TRBJ2-7; D is ambiguous. CDR3 size: 14 residues. Germline V gives CDR1 MGHDK, CDR2 SYGVNS. V shed 4 bases and J shed 2 bases, with 12 bases lying between them. CDR3: CASSGRPSPYEQYF. CDR3 nucleotides: TGTGCCAGCAGTGGAAGGCCTTCCCCCTACGAGCAGTACTTC.

The chain carries TRBV7-8 and TRBJ2-5; D tentatively fits TRBD1 or TRBD2 (5 bases each). Trimming stripped 5 bases from V and 5 bases from J, with 18 bases between. The CDR3 extends over 15 amino acids. Per germline, CDR1 SGHVS and CDR2 FQNEAQ. The CDR3 nucleotides read TGTGCCAGCAGCATAGGGGCTATACGCGGGGAGACCCAGTACTTC. Its translation: CASSIGAIRGETQYF.

This chain links TRBV5-4 with TRBJ2-7, with D possibly being TRBD2 (6 bases). This CDR3 spans 14 amino acids. Trimming took off 0 bases at V and 2 bases at J, with 9 bases between the two ends. Germline CDR1 and CDR2: SGHNT and YYREEE (reference sequence). CDR3 sequence: CASSLETSPYEQYF. CDR3 DNA sequence: TGTGCCAGCAGCTTGGAGACTAGTCCCTACGAGCAGTACTTC.

The chain couples TRBV6-5 to TRBJ2-7; TRBD2 agrees at 10 bases. This CDR3 contains 14 residues. V lost 6 bases, J lost 3 bases, and 5 bases stayed unmatched. The germline CDR1 and CDR2 sequences are MNHEY and SVGAGI. Written as DNA, the CDR3 is TGTGCCAGCAGGCCGGGACTAGCGTACTACGAGCAGTACTTC. Its translation is CASRPGLAYYEQYF.

This rearrangement joins TRBV27 to TRBJ1-2; maybe TRBD1 (6 bases). CDR1 is MNHEY and CDR2 is SMNVEV in the germline V gene (reference sequence). This CDR3 has 14 residues. V was clipped by 4 bases and J by 8 bases, with 17 bases between them. This chain's CDR3 is CASSSPFRGPGYTF. The CDR3 nucleotides are TGTGCCAGCAGTTCGCCGTTTCGGGGGCCCGGCTACACCTTC.